The rows below give T cell receptor beta chains drawn from one sample of a study of cytomegalovirus exposure and HLA in healthy donors. Profiled with immunoSEQ multiplex PCR; TCRdb holds only in-frame clones, not every one. The sample includes 90,000 to 120,000 clones, around 75% of them seen just once. Source material: PBMCs. The receptors shown here come from a male donor in good health and CMV-seropositive. CDR3s include the opening cysteine and the closing phenylalanine or tryptophan. A D gene is named only where the DNA matches it firmly. Rows may omit the clone size; those that give it use once, few, many or a size class.

TRBJ2-7,NA,NA,TRBV7-2,13,CASSPYMGHEQYF,TGTGCCAGCAGCCCATACATGGGGCACGAGCAGTACTTC
TRBJ1-1,NA,few,TRBV5-6,15,CASSLGGMGGTEAFF,TGTGCCAGCAGCTTGGGGGGGATGGGGGGCACTGAAGCTTTCTTT
TRBJ1-1,NA,NA,TRBV5-4,14,CASTEQVSGTEAFF,TGTGCCAGCACCGAACAGGTTTCCGGCACTGAAGCTTTCTTT
TRBJ1-1,TRBD1,NA,TRBV7-9,16,CASSVLSGTGDTEAFF,TGTGCCAGCAGCGTCCTATCCGGGACAGGGGACACTGAAGCTTTCTTT
TRBJ1-1,NA,NA,TRBV2,11,CASSSQGQTFF,TGTGCCAGCAGTTCACAGGGTCAAACTTTCTTT
TRBJ2-5,NA,NA,TRBV10-1,14,CASSDTRRQETQYF,TGCGCCAGCAGTGATACTAGGAGGCAAGAGACCCAGTACTTC
TRBJ2-3,TRBD2,NA,TRBV5-6,16,CASSSPRGSLTDTQYF,TGTGCCAGCAGCTCCCCGCGGGGGTCCCTCACAGATACGCAGTATTTT
TRBJ2-1,TRBD2,NA,TRBV28,13,CASSWEGSNEQFF,TGTGCCAGCAGTTGGGAGGGGAGTAATGAGCAGTTCTTC
TRBJ2-2,NA,NA,TRBV6-5,14,CASSYGKNTGELFF,TGTGCCAGCAGTTACGGCAAGAACACCGGGGAGCTGTTTTTT
TRBJ1-6,TRBD1,NA,TRBV6-5,16,CASSYGRDRVGSPLHF,TGTGCCAGCAGTTACGGAAGGGACAGGGTGGGTTCACCCCTCCACTTT
TRBJ2-2,NA,NA,TRBV7-9,16,CASSPTDSQNTGELFF,TGTGCCAGCAGCCCCACGGACAGCCAGAACACCGGGGAGCTGTTTTTT